This T cell receptor (beta chain) was captured in a study of T cell responses to AZD1222 COVID-19 vaccine. Trimming removed 5 bases at V and 10 bases at J, with 12 bases between. This CDR3 contains 11 residues. Germline V gene sequence: CDR1 SGDLS, CDR2 YYNGEE. The assay was immunoSEQ multiplex PCR, and TCRdb's table has in-frame clones only and misses some. The table has more than 85,000 clones, approximately 90% seen once; the top ten hold approximately 15%. Material: peripheral blood, obtained 28 days after the second AZD1222 dose. This TCR was sampled from an adult who received the AZD1222 COVID-19 vaccine. The chain uses TRBV9 and TRBJ1-2; possible D gene TRBD1, 5 bases. CDR3 in amino acids: CASSLGGDYTF. The CDR3 DNA is TGTGCCAGCAGTTTGGGGGGTGACTACACCTTC. Complete variable domain (other parts from reference TRBV9 and TRBJ1-2): DSGVTQTPKHLITATGQRVTLRCSPRSGDLSVYWYQQSLDQGLQFLIQYYNGEERAKGNILERFSAQQFPDLHSELNLSSLELGDSALYFCASSLGGDYTFGSGTRLTVV.